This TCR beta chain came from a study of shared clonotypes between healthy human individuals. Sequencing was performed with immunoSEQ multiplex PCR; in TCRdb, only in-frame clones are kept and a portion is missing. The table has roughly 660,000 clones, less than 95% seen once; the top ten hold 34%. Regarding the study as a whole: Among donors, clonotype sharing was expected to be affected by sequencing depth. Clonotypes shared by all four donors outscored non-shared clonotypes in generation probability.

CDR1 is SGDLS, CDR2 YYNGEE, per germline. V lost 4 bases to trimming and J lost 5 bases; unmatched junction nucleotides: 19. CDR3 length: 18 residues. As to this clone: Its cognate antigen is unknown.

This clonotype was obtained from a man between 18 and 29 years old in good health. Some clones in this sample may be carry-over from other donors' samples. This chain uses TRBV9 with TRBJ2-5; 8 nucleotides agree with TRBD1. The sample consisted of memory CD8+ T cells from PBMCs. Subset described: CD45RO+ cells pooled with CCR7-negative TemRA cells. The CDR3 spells CASSTRQGPSRDVETQYF. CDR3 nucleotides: TGTGCCAGCAGCACCCGACAGGGGCCTAGCAGGGATGTGGAGACCCAGTACTTC. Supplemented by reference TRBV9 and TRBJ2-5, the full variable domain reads DSGVTQTPKHLITATGQRVTLRCSPRSGDLSVYWYQQSLDQGLQFLIQYYNGEERAKGNILERFSAQQFPDLHSELNLSSLELGDSALYFCASSTRQGPSRDVETQYFGPGTRLLVL.